Here is one TCR beta chain with its context. Its target is not known. This specimen belongs to a study of early stage breast cancer tumors. At the level of the study: Roughly 9.6-fold was the mean read coverage per sample.

The assay was immunoSEQ multiplex PCR, and TCRdb's table has in-frame clones only and misses some. Of tens of thousands of clones listed, just over 90% are singletons. General observations from the study: Enriched TCRB sequences shared across patients were mostly commonly generated sequences.

Germline CDR1 and CDR2: MGHRA and YSYEKL. The CDR3 runs to 17 residues. The V gene lost 0 bases and the J gene lost 8 bases, with 20 bases spanning the gap. The sequenced sample was blood. The sequence was collected from a person aged 65 to 79 with breast cancer. J is TRBJ2-1 and V is TRBV4-1, with D maybe TRBD2 (7 bases). The CDR3 coding sequence is TGCGCCAGCAGCCAAGATAGTCGGAGGGGGGGGGCACATGAGCAGTTCTTC. The encoded protein is CASSQDSRRGGAHEQFF.